A selection of T cell receptor beta chains follows, all from one sample in a study of human T cells and chemical hapten exposure. MiXCR, applied by TCRdb to the RACE reads, yields one record per CDR3 protein. Seen here are more than 70,000 distinct CDR3 sequences, around a tenth observed once, and the top ten hold around 1.6%. The source was whole blood, collected in connection with sensitization to the hapten diphenylcyclopropenone (DPC). The receptor set was obtained from a man aged 18 to 30 with alopecia areata. Some clones in this sample may be carry-over from other donors' samples. Each CDR3 is given with its conserved first and last residue. A D gene is named only where the DNA matches it firmly. Clone size is stated in some rows and not others, as once, few, many or a class when expanded.

abundance	d_gene	j_gene	v_gene	CDR3nt	CDR3aa
few	TRBD1	TRBJ1-5	TRBV24-1	TGTGCCACCAGTGATCACCGGGACAGGGGGAGCAATCAGCCCCAGCATTTT	CATSDHRDRGSNQPQHF
.	.	TRBJ2-4	TRBV21-1	TGTACCAGCAGCAAAGGTTTCGGGGACCTCTTAGCCAAAAACATTCAGTACTTC	CTSSKGFGDLLAKNIQYF
many	.	TRBJ1-2	TRBV20-1	TGCAGTGCCCCTGTGGGGGTTGGCTACACCTTC	CSAPVGVGYTF
.	.	TRBJ1-4	TRBV20-1	TGCAGTGCTAGAGGTGGGAGTTTCGAATCTAATGAAAAACTGTTTTTT	CSARGGSFESNEKLFF
.	.	TRBJ1-2	TRBV12-3/TRBV12-4	TGTGCCAGCAGTTTACCGGGATCGGATGGCTACACCTTC	CASSLPGSDGYTF
few	TRBD1	TRBJ2-7	TRBV6-1	TGTGCCAGCAGAGAAGGGACAGGGGGCGTCTACGAGCAGTACTTC	CASREGTGGVYEQYF
.	TRBD1	TRBJ2-7	TRBV6-6	TGTGCCAGCAGGGGACAGGGGGCCGGCGAGCAGTACTTC	CASRGQGAGEQYF
few	TRBD2	TRBJ2-1	TRBV7-6	TGTGCCAGCAGCTTAGTCCCTCGGCTAGCGGGGGGTAGGAATGAGCAGTTCTTC	CASSLVPRLAGGRNEQFF
.	.	TRBJ2-1	TRBV3-1	TGTGCCAGCAGCCAAGGTCGGTACGGTGAGCAGTTCTTC	CASSQGRYGEQFF
many	.	TRBJ2-1	TRBV7-9	TGTGCCAGCAGCTTAAGTCCCGGGCTCCCTGAGCAGTTCTTC	CASSLSPGLPEQFF
many	TRBD1	TRBJ1-1	TRBV24-1	TGTGCCACCAGTTCCACAGGGGAGGTGAACACTGAAGCTTTCTTT	CATSSTGEVNTEAFF
few	.	TRBJ1-1	TRBV6-5	TGTGCCAGCAGTTACTCTGCGGGAATGAACACTGAAGCTTTCTTT	CASSYSAGMNTEAFF
few	.	TRBJ2-5	TRBV10-2	TGCGCCAGCAGCGACCCGGGCCTTACCTTGGAAGAGACCCAGTACTTC	CASSDPGLTLEETQYF
few	.	TRBJ1-1	TRBV18	TGTGCCAGCTCACCACCCTGGCAGACCCTCATGAACACTGAAGCTTTCTTT	CASSPPWQTLMNTEAFF
once	.	TRBJ2-1	TRBV4-2	TGTGCCAGCAGGCGTGAACAGGGTTACAATGAGCAGTTCTTC	CASRREQGYNEQFF
.	.	TRBJ1-1	TRBV5-1	TGCGCCAGCAGCGCGGACCGGGAGTCGAACACTGAAGCTTTCTTT	CASSADRESNTEAFF
few	.	TRBJ2-1	TRBV7-2	TGTGCCAGCAGCACCGAGGGGTACAATGAGCAGTTCTTC	CASSTEGYNEQFF
many	.	TRBJ2-1	TRBV19	TGTGCCAGTAGTCCGGGACTTCACAATGAGCAGTTCTTC	CASSPGLHNEQFF
many	.	TRBJ2-3	TRBV7-2	TGTGCCAGCAGCTTAGGGCCGAGCCGAGATACGCAGTATTTT	CASSLGPSRDTQYF
.	.	TRBJ1-1	TRBV4-3	TGCGCCAGCAGCCAAGATCGGGGGGTTGCTGAAGCTTTCTTT	CASSQDRGVAEAFF
many	.	TRBJ2-1	TRBV6-2/TRBV6-3	TGTGCCAGCAAGGGAAAGGTGAATGAGCAGTTCTTC	CASKGKVNEQFF
few	.	TRBJ1-3	TRBV9	TGTGCCAGCAGCGTAGAGAGGGGGGAAAACACCATATATTTT	CASSVERGENTIYF
.	.	TRBJ1-4	TRBV2	TGTGCCAGCAGCTCCGACAATAGAAATGAAAAACTGTTTTTT	CASSSDNRNEKLFF
many	TRBD1	TRBJ1-6	TRBV6-6	TGTGCCTGTCATCTGGGACAGGCAAATTCACCCCTCCACTTT	CACHLGQANSPLHF
.	.	TRBJ1-2	TRBV29-1	TGCAGCGTTGCCGGGGGACATATTGGCTACACCTTC	CSVAGGHIGYTF
many	TRBD1	TRBJ2-7	TRBV20-1	TGCAGTGCTAGAGAGGGGGACAGGTACTACGAGCAGTACTTC	CSAREGDRYYEQYF
.	.	TRBJ1-1	TRBV28	TGTGCCAGCAGTCAGGGTGGGGGGACTGAAGCTTTCTTT	CASSQGGGTEAFF
.	TRBD1	TRBJ1-2	TRBV28	TGTGCCAGCAGCCTAGCCCCGGGACAGGGTATCGGCTACACCTTC	CASSLAPGQGIGYTF
.	TRBD1	TRBJ1-2	TRBV4-1	TGCGCCAGCAGCCAATCCTCGAGACAGGGGAACGTCGATGGCTACACCTTC	CASSQSSRQGNVDGYTF
.	.	TRBJ1-2	TRBV11-2	TGTGCCAGCAGCTTAGAGGGGGCAACCGAAGTACCAAACTATGGCTACACCTTC	CASSLEGATEVPNYGYTF
few	.	TRBJ2-2	TRBV7-8	TGTGCCAGCAGCTGGCGGGTAGTGGACACCGGGGAGCTGTTTTTT	CASSWRVVDTGELFF
.	.	TRBJ1-5	TRBV7-2	TGTGCCAGCAGCCCACCGGGAGGGCATCGGCAGCCCCAGCATTTT	CASSPPGGHRQPQHF
few	.	TRBJ2-7	TRBV4-1	TGCGCCAGCAGCCAAGAATCCCAGCTTTTCTCCTACGAGCAGTACTTC	CASSQESQLFSYEQYF
.	TRBD2	TRBJ2-3	TRBV7-9	TGTGCCAGCAGCCCCCGGACTAGCGAGGGCACAGATACGCAGTATTTT	CASSPRTSEGTDTQYF
many	.	TRBJ2-3	TRBV18	TGTGCCAGCCCAATTCTACCGATGTCGAGCACAGATACGCAGTATTTT	CASPILPMSSTDTQYF
.	TRBD2	TRBJ2-1	TRBV4-1	TGCGCCAGCAGCCGCGTTTTGCCCAGCGGGGCCTGCAATGAGCAGTTCTTC	CASSRVLPSGACNEQFF
few	TRBD1	TRBJ2-1	TRBV7-7	TGTGCCAGCAGCGAACTCGGGACAGCAAACAATGAGCAGTTCTTC	CASSELGTANNEQFF
.	.	TRBJ1-1	TRBV5-1	TGCGCCAGCAGCGACCCCCAAGTACTGAACACTGAAGCTTTCTTT	CASSDPQVLNTEAFF
many	.	TRBJ2-3	TRBV27	TGTGCCAGCAGTTTAAGAAGACAGAAGGGCTCAGATACGCAGTATTTT	CASSLRRQKGSDTQYF
.	TRBD1	TRBJ2-7	TRBV6-2/TRBV6-3	TGTGCCAGCAGTTCCCCCGGGACAGGTTCCTACGAGCAGTACTTC	CASSSPGTGSYEQYF
many	.	TRBJ2-5	TRBV3-1	TGTGCCAGCAGCCAGACTGAGACCCAGTACTTC	CASSQTETQYF
.	.	TRBJ1-6	TRBV4-1	TGCGCCAGCAGCCCCCCCGAGGGCAGGGCGAATTCACCCCTCCACTTT	CASSPPEGRANSPLHF
.	TRBD1	TRBJ2-7	TRBV6-2/TRBV6-3	TGTGGGACGCGATGGGGACAGGGGGTCTCCTACGAGCAGTACTTC	CGTRWGQGVSYEQYF
few	.	TRBJ1-2	TRBV5-1	TGCGCCAGCAGCCCGACGGCTGGGGATTATGGCTACACCTTC	CASSPTAGDYGYTF
.	.	TRBJ2-1	TRBV9	TGTGCCAGCAGTCATGAGATCCCCTTTGGACACAATGAGCAGTTCTTC	CASSHEIPFGHNEQFF
few	.	TRBJ2-3	TRBV29-1	TGCAGCGTTGGGATAGCGGATACGCAGTATTTT	CSVGIADTQYF
.	TRBD2	TRBJ2-3	TRBV9	TGTGCCAGCAACGTTGGGACTAGTGGGACAGATACGCAGTATTTT	CASNVGTSGTDTQYF
few	.	TRBJ2-5	TRBV29-1	TGCAGCGTTGGGACAGAAGAGACCCAGTACTTC	CSVGTEETQYF
.	TRBD1	TRBJ1-1	TRBV29-1	TGCAGCGCCGTGGACAGGGCAATCACTGAAGCTTTCTTT	CSAVDRAITEAFF
many	TRBD2	TRBJ2-1	TRBV27	TGTGCCAGCAGTTTAAAAATAGCGGGGGGGACCAATGAGCAGTTCTTC	CASSLKIAGGTNEQFF
many	TRBD1	TRBJ1-1	TRBV29-1	TGCAGCGTTGTAGGGACAGGGGGCCCGGACACTGAAGCTTTCTTT	CSVVGTGGPDTEAFF
many	.	TRBJ1-3	TRBV27	TGTGCCAGCAGTTCCGGGGTTACTGGAAACACCATATATTTT	CASSSGVTGNTIYF
many	.	TRBJ1-2	TRBV7-9	TGTGCCAGCAGCTCCCCTAGGCCGGAAAGATACGGCTACACCTTC	CASSSPRPERYGYTF
many	.	TRBJ2-6	TRBV11-2	TGTGCCAGCCGACGTCCCGGACGGCGCTCTGGGGCCAACGTCCTGACTTTC	CASRRPGRRSGANVLTF